This TCR beta chain was obtained from a study of shared clonotypes between healthy human individuals. Unsorted PBMC samples were amplified in replicate PCRs containing roughly 0.3 ug DNA, some 30,000 T cell genomes. In the study's own analysis: ImmunoSEQ output lacked quality scores and full-length reads, limiting matched filtering. Sequencing used immunoSEQ multiplex PCR; TCRdb keeps in-frame clones, though not all of them. The DNA was the basis for D and trimming; V, J and clone size are from that table. The sample lists about 460,000 clones; approximately 77% were seen once. The CDR3 covers 13 residues. In germline, CDR1 is LNHDA, CDR2 SQIVND (reference sequence). Trimming pared 3 bases from V and 5 bases from J, leaving 11 bases between. Every donor was a Caucasian adult from Nashville, Tennessee.

The TCR originated in a middle-aged woman in good health. Some clones in this sample may be carry-over from other donors' samples. The V and J genes are TRBV19 and TRBJ2-7; possible D gene TRBD1, 6 bases. The sample comprised PBMCs. In DNA, the CDR3 is TGTGCCAGTAGTATCCTGGGGGCAGACGAGCAGTACTTC. Protein product: CASSILGADEQYF.